This T cell receptor beta chain was observed in a study of T cell repertoires in cytomegalovirus infection. TCRdb analysed the reads with MiXCR anew, one entry per CDR3 protein. The sample has roughly 310,000 distinct CDR3 sequences; about a sixth are singletons. The CDR3 is 13 residues long. Per germline, CDR1 LNHDA and CDR2 SQIVND (reference sequence). Trimming stripped 2 bases from V and 4 bases from J, with 6 bases between. Material: PBMCs. The rearrangement links TRBV19 to TRBJ1-5; D not resolved. The source is a human donor in good health (CMV status not recorded). Some clones in this sample may be carry-over from other donors' samples. The CDR3 loop reads CASSISPNQPQHF. The CDR3 coding sequence is TGTGCCAGTAGTATATCCCCGAATCAGCCCCAGCATTTT.